This T cell receptor (beta chain) was identified during a study of blood T cell repertoires in COVID-19. Study overall: Spain, Italy and the United States supplied samples that represented acute and convalescent COVID-19. PBMCs, B-cell-depleted T cells, or T cells provided the cDNA or gDNA that made up the material.

Those designated as exposed participants met a COVID-19 case within 2 weeks before study entry. The protocol was immunoSEQ multiplex PCR, while the TCRdb copy is restricted to in-frame clones and leaves out a portion. The data show roughly 380,000 clones, with roughly 86% seen just once and 0.95% to 1.1% held by the top ten. The sequenced sample consisted of PBMCs or T cells enriched from blood (not recorded which). This receptor was identified in a woman aged 25 to 39 who had been exposed to COVID-19.

The CDR3: CASSDSRGLLSYEQYF. CDR3 sequence (DNA): TGTGCCAGCAGTGATTCTAGGGGACTTTTGAGCTACGAGCAGTACTTC. The chain joins TRBV6-1 to TRBJ2-7; D perhaps matches TRBD2 (6 bases). V shed 3 bases and J shed 3 bases, with 18 bases lying between them. CDR3 length equals 16 residues. Germline lookup yields CDR1 MNHNS and CDR2 SASEGT.